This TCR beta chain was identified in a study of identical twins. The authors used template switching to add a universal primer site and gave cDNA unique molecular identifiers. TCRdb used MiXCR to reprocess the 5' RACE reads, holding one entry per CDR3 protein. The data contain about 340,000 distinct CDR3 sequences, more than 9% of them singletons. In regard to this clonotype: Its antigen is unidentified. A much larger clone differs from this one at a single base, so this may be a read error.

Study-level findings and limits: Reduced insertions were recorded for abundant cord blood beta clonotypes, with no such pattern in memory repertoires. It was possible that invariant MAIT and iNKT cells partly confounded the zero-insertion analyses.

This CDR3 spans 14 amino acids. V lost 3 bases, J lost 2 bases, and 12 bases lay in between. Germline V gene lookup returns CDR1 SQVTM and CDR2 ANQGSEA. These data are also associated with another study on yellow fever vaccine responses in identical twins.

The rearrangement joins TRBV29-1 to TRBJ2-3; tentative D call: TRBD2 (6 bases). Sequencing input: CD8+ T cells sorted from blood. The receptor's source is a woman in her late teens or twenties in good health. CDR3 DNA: TGCAGCGTTGACCCAGCGGGTCACACAGATACGCAGTATTTT. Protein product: CSVDPAGHTDTQYF.